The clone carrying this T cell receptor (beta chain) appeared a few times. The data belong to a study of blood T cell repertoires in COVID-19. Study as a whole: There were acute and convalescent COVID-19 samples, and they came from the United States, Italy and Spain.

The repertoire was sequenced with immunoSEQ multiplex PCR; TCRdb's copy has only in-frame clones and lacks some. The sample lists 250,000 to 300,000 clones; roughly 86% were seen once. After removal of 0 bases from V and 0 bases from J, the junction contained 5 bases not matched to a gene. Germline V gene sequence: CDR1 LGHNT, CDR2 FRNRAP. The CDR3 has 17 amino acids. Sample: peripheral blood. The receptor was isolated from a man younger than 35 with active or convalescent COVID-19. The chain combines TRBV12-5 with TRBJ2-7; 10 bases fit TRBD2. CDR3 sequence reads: CASGLVLAGISSYEQYF. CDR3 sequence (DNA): TGTGCTAGTGGTTTGGTACTAGCGGGGATTAGCTCCTACGAGCAGTACTTC.